The present T cell receptor (beta chain) was sequenced within a study of cytomegalovirus exposure and HLA in healthy donors. Remarks on this clone: Its antigen is unidentified.

The method was immunoSEQ multiplex PCR; TCRdb's version includes in-frame clones alone and lacks a portion of them. The table shows 250,000 to 400,000 clones, with approximately 86% occurring only once. Study observations and caveats: In vitro checks showed that a few CMV-associated chains really do target CMV antigens.

The donors were in the approximately 130-subject validation cohort, distinct from the roughly 720-subject first cohort. Sequencing used PBMCs. The clonotype comes from a man aged 30 to 39 in good health and CMV-seronegative.

The CDR3 protein is CASSLGLQGNTEAFF. CDR3 coding DNA: TGTGCCAGCAGCTTAGGGCTACAGGGAAACACTGAAGCTTTCTTT. The chain employs TRBV7-2 and TRBJ1-1; D might be TRBD1 (6 bases). CDR3 length: 15 amino acids. CDR1 and CDR2 from the germline V gene are SGHTA and FQGNSA. Between the trimmed V and J ends, which lost 1 base and 2 bases, there was a span of 11 bases.